The clone carrying this T cell receptor (beta chain) has only a few counts. The data were taken from a study of blood T cell repertoires in COVID-19. About the research overall: COVID-19 samples collected from the United States, Italy and Spain covered acute and convalescent phases. The analysed material was cDNA or gDNA that came from T cells, B-cell-depleted T cells, or PBMCs.

The authors' processing: Reference gene primer amplification yielded estimated nucleated cell counts. The method was immunoSEQ multiplex PCR; TCRdb's version includes in-frame clones alone and lacks a portion of them. V and J calls and clone size are as listed in that table; D and trimming were resolved from the DNA. Of over 50,000 clones detected, about 90% appear once; the ten largest clones hold roughly 7%. V was trimmed by 4 bases and J by 5 bases, leaving 15 bases between them. The CDR3 is 14 residues long. The germline CDR1 and CDR2 sequences are LGHDT and YNNKEL (reference sequence). The receptor was isolated from a woman aged 60-75 years with active or convalescent COVID-19. Sequenced input: peripheral blood. The chain recombines TRBV3-1 (or the pseudogene TRBV3-2) with TRBJ2-7; possibly TRBD1 for D (6 bases). Written as DNA, the CDR3 is TGTGCCAGCAGCCCTAGAGGGGGACCCCACGAGCAGTACTTC. Amino acids: CASSPRGGPHEQYF.